This T cell receptor (beta chain) was captured in a study of beta chain features in type 1 diabetes. TCRB transcripts that were expressed got sequenced, as all of the isolated RNA had been reverse transcribed. TCRdb's copy holds only in-frame clones and misses some; the assay was immunoSEQ multiplex PCR. The sample lists under 300,000 clones, roughly 10% occurring once. CDR1 and CDR2 (germline): SGDLS, YYNGEE. With 3 bases removed from V and 2 bases from J, the gap between germline ends came to 6 bases. The CDR3 runs 14 residues. General study findings and limits: Researchers report that Type 1 diabetes patients had moderately but significantly shorter TCRB CDR3s across all four CD4+ subsets.

On this clone: Antigen unknown.

This TCR was recovered from a man aged 25-40 years with type 1 diabetes. The chain combines TRBV9 with TRBJ2-6, with unresolved D. Sequencing was done on a sample of naive CD4+ T cells from blood. The CDR3 region has the DNA TGTGCCAGCAGCGACACTACTGGGGCCAACGTCCTGACTTTC. Translation gives CASSDTTGANVLTF.